The T cell receptor beta chain under discussion was sequenced for a study of blood T cell repertoires in COVID-19. Assay: immunoSEQ multiplex PCR; the TCRdb copy retains only in-frame clones and omits some. The data show about 130,000 clones, approximately 90% seen once. Sequenced material: peripheral blood. This receptor was obtained from a man aged 55-75 years with COVID-19, enrolled during active disease.

The chain's CDR3 is CASSLAGSYNSPLHF. Here the CDR3 DNA reads TGTGCCAGCAGCTTGGCGGGCTCCTATAATTCACCCCTCCACTTT. V usage is TRBV5-4 and J usage is TRBJ1-6; D gene uncertain. The V gene's germline CDR1 is SGHNT and CDR2 YYREEE (reference sequence). The V and J ends lost 0 bases and 0 bases respectively, with 4 bases between them. The CDR3 totals 15 residues. The whole variable domain, filled in from reference TRBV5-4 and TRBJ1-6, reads ETGVTQSPTHLIKTRGQQVTLRCSSQSGHNTVSWYQQALGQGPQFIFQYYREEENGRGNFPPRFSGLQFPNYSSELNVNALELDDSALYLCASSLAGSYNSPLHFGNGTRLTVT.